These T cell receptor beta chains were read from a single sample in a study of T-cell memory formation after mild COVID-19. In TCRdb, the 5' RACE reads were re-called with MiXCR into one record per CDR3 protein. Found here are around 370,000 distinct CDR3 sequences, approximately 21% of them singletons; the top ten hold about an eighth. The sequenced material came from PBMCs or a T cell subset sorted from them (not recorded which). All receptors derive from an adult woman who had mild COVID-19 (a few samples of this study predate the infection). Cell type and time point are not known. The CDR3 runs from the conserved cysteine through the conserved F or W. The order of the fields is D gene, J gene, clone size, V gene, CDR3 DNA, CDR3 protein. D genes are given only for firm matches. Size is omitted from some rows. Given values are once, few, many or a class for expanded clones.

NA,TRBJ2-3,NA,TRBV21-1,TGTGCCAGCAGCAAAGTAAGACTAGCGGGGATCACAGATACGCAGTATTTT,CASSKVRLAGITDTQYF
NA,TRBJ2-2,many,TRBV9,TGCGCCAGCAGCGTAGGAGACACCGGGGAGCTGTTTTTT,CASSVGDTGELFF
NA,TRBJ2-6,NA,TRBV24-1,TGTGCCACCAGTGGCGGGGCTGGGGCCAACGTCCTGACTTTC,CATSGGAGANVLTF
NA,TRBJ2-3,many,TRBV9,TGTGCCAGCAGCGTAGCGGGTAGCACAGATACGCAGTATTTT,CASSVAGSTDTQYF
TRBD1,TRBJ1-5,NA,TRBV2,TGTGCCAGCCAGATTGACAGGGTGAATCAGCCCCAGCATTTT,CASQIDRVNQPQHF
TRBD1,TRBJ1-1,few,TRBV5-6,TGTGCCAGCAGCCTCGCCGGACAGGGGACTGAAGCTTTCTTT,CASSLAGQGTEAFF
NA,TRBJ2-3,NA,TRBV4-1,TGCGCCAGCAGCCCGGGGGCCCAGGGTCGAAGAGGCACAGATACGCAGTATTTT,CASSPGAQGRRGTDTQYF
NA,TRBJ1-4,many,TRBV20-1,TGCAGTGCTAGATTCGCTAATGAAAAACTGTTTTTT,CSARFANEKLFF
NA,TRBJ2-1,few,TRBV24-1,TGTGCCACCAGTGAGGGGACAAGTAGGACCAATGAGCAGTTCTTC,CATSEGTSRTNEQFF
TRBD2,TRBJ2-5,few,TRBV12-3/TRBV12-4,TGTGCCAGCGGGAACTCGGGACTAGCGGAGACCCAGTACTTC,CASGNSGLAETQYF
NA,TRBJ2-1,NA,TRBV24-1,TGTGCCACCGGGACGGAGCGATCTGAGCAGTTCTTC,CATGTERSEQFF
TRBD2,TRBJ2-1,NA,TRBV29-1,TGCAGCGTCCAGGGACTAGCGGTCGACAATGAGCAGTTCTTC,CSVQGLAVDNEQFF
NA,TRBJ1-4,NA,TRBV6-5,TGTGCCAGCAGTTGGGGTGCGGTGGTTTTT,CASSWGAVVF
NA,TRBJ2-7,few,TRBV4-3,TGCGCCAGCAGCGGGCAGCCCGGCGGACGTGGCTCCTACGAGCAGTACTTC,CASSGQPGGRGSYEQYF
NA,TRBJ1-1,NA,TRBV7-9,TGTGCCAGCAGCTTAGTAGGTCAGCTGAACACTGAAGCTTTCTTT,CASSLVGQLNTEAFF
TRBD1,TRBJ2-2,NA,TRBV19,TGTGCCAGCAAGGCCCTGGGGACAGGGGCGGTCACCGGGGAGCTGTTTTTT,CASKALGTGAVTGELFF
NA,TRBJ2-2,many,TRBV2,TGTGCCAGCAAGGTTCAGGATACGAACACCGGGGAGCTGTTTTTT,CASKVQDTNTGELFF
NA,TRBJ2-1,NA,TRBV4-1,TGCGCCAGCAGCCAAAAGTCCGGGCCACCCGGGGATGAGCAGTTCTTC,CASSQKSGPPGDEQFF
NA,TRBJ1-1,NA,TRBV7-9,TGTGCCAGCAGCCGACAGCGGGGCACTGAAGCTTTCTTT,CASSRQRGTEAFF
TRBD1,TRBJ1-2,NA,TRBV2,TGTGCCAGCAAAGTCGACAGGGGGCAGGCCTATGGCTACACCTTC,CASKVDRGQAYGYTF
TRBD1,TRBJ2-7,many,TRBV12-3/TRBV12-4,TGTGCCAGCAGTCTGGTTCGGGACAGGAAAAACGAGCAGTACTTC,CASSLVRDRKNEQYF
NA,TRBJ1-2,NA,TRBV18,TGTGCCAGCTCACCACCTCTGTATGAGAGGAATGGCTACACCTTC,CASSPPLYERNGYTF